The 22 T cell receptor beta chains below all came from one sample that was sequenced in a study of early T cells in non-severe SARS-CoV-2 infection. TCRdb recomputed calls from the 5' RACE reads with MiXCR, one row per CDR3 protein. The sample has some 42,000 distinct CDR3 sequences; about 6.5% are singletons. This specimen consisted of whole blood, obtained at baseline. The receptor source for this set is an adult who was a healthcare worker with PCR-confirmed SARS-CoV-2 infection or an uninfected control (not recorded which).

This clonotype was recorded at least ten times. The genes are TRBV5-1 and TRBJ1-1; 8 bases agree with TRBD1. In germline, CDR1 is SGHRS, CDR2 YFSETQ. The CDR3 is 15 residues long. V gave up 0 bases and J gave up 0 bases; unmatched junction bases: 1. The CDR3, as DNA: TGCGCCAGCAGCTTGGACAGGGGGATGAACACTGAAGCTTTCTTT. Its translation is CASSLDRGMNTEAFF.

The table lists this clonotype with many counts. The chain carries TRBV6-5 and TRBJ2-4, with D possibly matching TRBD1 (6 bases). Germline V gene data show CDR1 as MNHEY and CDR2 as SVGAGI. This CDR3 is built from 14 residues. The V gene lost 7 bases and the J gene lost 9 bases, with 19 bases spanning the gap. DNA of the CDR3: TGTGCCAGCACTTCCGGGACACCATGGGGCATTCAGTACTTC. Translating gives CASTSGTPWGIQYF.

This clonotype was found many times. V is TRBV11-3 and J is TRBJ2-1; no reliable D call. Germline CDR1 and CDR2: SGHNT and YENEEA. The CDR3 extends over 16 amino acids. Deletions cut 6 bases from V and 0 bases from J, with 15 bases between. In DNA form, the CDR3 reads TGTGCCAGCAGTCCCGGGTATCTAGGCTCCTACAATGAGCAGTTCTTC. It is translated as CASSPGYLGSYNEQFF.

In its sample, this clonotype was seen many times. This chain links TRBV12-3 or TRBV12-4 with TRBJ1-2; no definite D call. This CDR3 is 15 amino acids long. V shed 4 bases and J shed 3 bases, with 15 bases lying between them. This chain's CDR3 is CASSSGSGVHYGYTF. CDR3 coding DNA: TGTGCCAGCAGTTCGGGATCAGGCGTTCACTATGGCTACACCTTC.

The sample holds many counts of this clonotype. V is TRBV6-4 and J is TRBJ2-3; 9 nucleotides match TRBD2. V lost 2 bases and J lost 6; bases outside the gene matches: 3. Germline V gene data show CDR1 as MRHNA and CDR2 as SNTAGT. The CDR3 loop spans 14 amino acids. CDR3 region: CASSDGLAGDTQYF. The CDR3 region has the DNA TGTGCCAGCAGTGACGGGCTAGCGGGGGATACGCAGTATTTT.

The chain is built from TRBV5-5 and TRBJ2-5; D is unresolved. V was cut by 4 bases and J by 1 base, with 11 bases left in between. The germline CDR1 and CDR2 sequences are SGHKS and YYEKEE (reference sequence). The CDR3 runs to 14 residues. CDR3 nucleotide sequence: TGTGCCAGCAGCGGGTGGCCGATCCAAGAGACCCAGTACTTC. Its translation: CASSGWPIQETQYF.

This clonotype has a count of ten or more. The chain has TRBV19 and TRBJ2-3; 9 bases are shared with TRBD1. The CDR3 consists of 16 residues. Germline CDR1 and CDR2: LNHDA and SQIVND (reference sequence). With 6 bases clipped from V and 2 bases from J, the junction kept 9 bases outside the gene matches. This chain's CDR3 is CASRPPGQGITDTQYF. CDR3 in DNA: TGTGCCAGTAGACCGCCGGGACAGGGAATCACAGATACGCAGTATTTT.

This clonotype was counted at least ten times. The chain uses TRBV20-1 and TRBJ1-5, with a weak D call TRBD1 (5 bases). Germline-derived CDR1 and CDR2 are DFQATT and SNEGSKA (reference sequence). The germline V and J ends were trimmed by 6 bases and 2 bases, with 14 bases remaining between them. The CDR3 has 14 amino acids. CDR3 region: CSARTAGGNQPQHF. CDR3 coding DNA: TGCAGTGCCCGAACGGCGGGGGGCAATCAGCCCCAGCATTTT.

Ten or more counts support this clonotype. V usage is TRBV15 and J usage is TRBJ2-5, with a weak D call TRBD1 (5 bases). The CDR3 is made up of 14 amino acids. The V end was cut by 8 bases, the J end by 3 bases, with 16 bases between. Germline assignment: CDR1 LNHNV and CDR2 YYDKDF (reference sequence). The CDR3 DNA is TGTGCCACCGCGACCAGGCAGGGAAAAGAGACCCAGTACTTC. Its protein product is CATATRQGKETQYF.

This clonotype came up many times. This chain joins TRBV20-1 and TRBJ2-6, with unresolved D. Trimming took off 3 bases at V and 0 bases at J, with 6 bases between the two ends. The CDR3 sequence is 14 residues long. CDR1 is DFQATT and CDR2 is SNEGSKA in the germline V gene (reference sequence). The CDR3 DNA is TGCAGTGCTAGGGCCAACTCTGGGGCCAACGTCCTGACTTTC. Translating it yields CSARANSGANVLTF.

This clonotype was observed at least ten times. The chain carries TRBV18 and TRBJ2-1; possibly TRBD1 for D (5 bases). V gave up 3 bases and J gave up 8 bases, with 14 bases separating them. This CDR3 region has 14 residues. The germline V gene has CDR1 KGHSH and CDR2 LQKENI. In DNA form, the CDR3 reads TGTGCCAGCTCACCCAGGGTTGATCACGATGAGCAGTTCTTC. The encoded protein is CASSPRVDHDEQFF. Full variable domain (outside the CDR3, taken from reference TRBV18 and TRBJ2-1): NAGVMQNPRHLVRRRGQEARLRCSPMKGHSHVYWYRQLPEEGLKFMVYLQKENIIDESGMPKERFSAEFPKEGPSILRIQQVVRGDSAAYFCASSPRVDHDEQFFGPGTRLTVL.

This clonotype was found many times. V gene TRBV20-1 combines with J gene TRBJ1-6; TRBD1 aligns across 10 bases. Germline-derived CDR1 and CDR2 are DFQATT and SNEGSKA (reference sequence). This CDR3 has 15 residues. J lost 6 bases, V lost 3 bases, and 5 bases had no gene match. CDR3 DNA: TGCAGTGCTAGGGGGACAGGGGCCGGTAATTCACCCCTCCACTTT. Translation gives CSARGTGAGNSPLHF.

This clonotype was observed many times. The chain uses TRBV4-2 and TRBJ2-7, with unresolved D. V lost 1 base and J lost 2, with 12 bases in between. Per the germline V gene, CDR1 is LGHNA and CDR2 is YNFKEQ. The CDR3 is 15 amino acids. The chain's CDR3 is CASSQVGVITYEQYF. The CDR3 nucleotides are TGTGCCAGCAGCCAAGTTGGGGTTATCACCTACGAGCAGTACTTC.

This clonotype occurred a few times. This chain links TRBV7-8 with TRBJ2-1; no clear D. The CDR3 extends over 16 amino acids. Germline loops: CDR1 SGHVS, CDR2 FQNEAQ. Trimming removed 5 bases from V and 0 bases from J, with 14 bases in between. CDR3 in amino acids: CASSPSVQSSYNEQFF. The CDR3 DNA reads TGTGCCAGCAGCCCTTCGGTCCAGAGCTCCTACAATGAGCAGTTCTTC. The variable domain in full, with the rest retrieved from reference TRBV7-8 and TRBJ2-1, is GAGVSQSPRYKVAKRGQDVALRCDPISGHVSLFWYQQALGQGPEFLTYFQNEAQLDKSGLPSDRFFAERPEGSVSTLKIQRTQQEDSAVYLCASSPSVQSSYNEQFFGPGTRLTVL.

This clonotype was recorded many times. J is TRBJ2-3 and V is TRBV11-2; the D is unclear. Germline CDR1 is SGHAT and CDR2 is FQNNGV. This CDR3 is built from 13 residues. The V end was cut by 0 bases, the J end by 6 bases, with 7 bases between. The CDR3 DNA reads TGTGCCAGCAGCTTAGATATAAGGGATACGCAGTATTTT. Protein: CASSLDIRDTQYF.

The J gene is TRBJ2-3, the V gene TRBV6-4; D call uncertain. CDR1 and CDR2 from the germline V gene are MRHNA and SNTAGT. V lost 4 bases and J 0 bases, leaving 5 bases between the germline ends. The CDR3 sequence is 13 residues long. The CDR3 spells CASSASSTDTQYF. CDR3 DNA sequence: TGTGCCAGCAGTGCCTCAAGCACAGATACGCAGTATTTT.

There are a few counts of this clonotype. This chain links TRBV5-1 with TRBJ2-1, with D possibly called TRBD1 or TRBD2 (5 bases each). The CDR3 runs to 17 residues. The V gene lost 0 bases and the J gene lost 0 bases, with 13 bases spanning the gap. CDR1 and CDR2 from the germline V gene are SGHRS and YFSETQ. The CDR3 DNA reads TGCGCCAGCAGCTTGGCCGGGACGCCGGGCTCCTACAATGAGCAGTTCTTC. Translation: CASSLAGTPGSYNEQFF. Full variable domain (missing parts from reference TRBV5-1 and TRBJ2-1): KAGVTQTPRYLIKTRGQQVTLSCSPISGHRSVSWYQQTPGQGLQFLFEYFSETQRNKGNFPGRFSGRQFSNSRSEMNVSTLELGDSALYLCASSLAGTPGSYNEQFFGPGTRLTVL.

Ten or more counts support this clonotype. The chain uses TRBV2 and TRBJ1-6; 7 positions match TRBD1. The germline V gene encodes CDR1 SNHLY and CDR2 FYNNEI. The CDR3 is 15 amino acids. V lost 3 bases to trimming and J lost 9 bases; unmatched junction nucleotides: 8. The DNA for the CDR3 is TGTGCCAGCAGTGACCAGACAGGGTCACGTTCACCCCTCCACTTT. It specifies CASSDQTGSRSPLHF.

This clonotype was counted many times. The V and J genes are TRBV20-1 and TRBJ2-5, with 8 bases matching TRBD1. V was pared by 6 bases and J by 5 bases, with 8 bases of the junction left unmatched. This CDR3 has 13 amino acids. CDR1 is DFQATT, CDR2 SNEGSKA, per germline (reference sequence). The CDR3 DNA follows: TGCAGTGCCCGACAGGGGAGCACGGAGACCCAGTACTTC. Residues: CSARQGSTETQYF.

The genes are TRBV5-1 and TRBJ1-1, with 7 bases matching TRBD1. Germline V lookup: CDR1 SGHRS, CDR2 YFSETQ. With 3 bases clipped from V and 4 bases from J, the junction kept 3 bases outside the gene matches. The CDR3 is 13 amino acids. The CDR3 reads CASSWTGGTEAFF. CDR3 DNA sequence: TGCGCCAGCAGCTGGACAGGCGGCACTGAAGCTTTCTTT. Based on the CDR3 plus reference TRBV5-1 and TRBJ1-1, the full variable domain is KAGVTQTPRYLIKTRGQQVTLSCSPISGHRSVSWYQQTPGQGLQFLFEYFSETQRNKGNFPGRFSGRQFSNSRSEMNVSTLELGDSALYLCASSWTGGTEAFFGQGTRLTVV.

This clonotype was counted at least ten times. CDR3 sequence reads: CATSSGGGSLYEQYF. The CDR3 coding sequence is TGTGCCACTAGCTCGGGGGGGGGCTCGCTTTACGAGCAGTACTTC. The V call is TRBV10-3, the J call TRBJ2-7; TRBD2 matches 8 bases. The CDR3 loop spans 15 amino acids. CDR1 ENHRY and CDR2 SYGVKD come from the germline V gene. V lost 10 bases and J lost 4; bases outside the gene matches: 15.

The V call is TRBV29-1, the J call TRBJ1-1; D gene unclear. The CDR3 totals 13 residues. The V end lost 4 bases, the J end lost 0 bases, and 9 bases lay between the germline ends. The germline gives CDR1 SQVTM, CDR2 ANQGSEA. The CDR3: CSVAPRLNTEAFF. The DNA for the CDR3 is TGCAGCGTTGCACCCAGGTTGAACACTGAAGCTTTCTTT.